This TCR beta chain was recovered during a study of human T cells and chemical hapten exposure. The wider study: Each patch test put 0.01% DPC on the upper back, and results were read at 6 days.

MiXCR, applied by TCRdb to the RACE reads, yields one record per CDR3 protein. The sample lists 57,000 or so distinct CDR3 sequences; 11% were seen once. This clonotype has ten or more counts. Time point reported: pre-sensitization, week 0. Stated treatment: therapeutic diphenylcyclopropenone sensitization with weekly scalp DPC. The sequence was collected from a woman aged 35 to 49 with alopecia areata. Some clones in this sample may be carry-over from other donors' samples. The input for sequencing was whole blood, taken in connection with sensitization to the hapten diphenylcyclopropenone (DPC).

CDR3 bases: TGTGCCAGTAGTGCCCGACAGTACACTGAAGCTTTCTTT. This translates into CASSARQYTEAFF. The rearrangement uses TRBV19 and TRBJ1-1; D may be TRBD1 (5 bases). This CDR3 has 13 amino acids. The V and J ends lost 5 bases and 3 bases respectively, with 10 bases between them. The germline V gene has CDR1 LNHDA and CDR2 SQIVND (reference sequence).